This T cell receptor (beta chain) was found in a study of blood T cell repertoires in COVID-19. Looking at the study overall: Sample material is recorded as cDNA or gDNA derived from T cells, B-cell-depleted T cells, or PBMCs.

Donors were grouped by their self-reported clinical history. As for this clone: The sample contains more than one DNA sequence encoding this CDR3.

V was pared by 3 bases and J by 2 bases, with 7 bases between. The CDR3 has 13 amino acids. Germline V CDR1 and CDR2: MNHEY, SMNVEV (reference sequence). In the study's own analysis: Reference gene primer amplification yielded estimated nucleated cell counts. Measured with immunoSEQ multiplex PCR; TCRdb has only the in-frame clones, and not every one. That table gives V, J and clone size, and the DNA gave D and trimming. The data show around 250,000 clones, 70% to 90% seen once. Specimen: PBMCs or T cells enriched from blood (not recorded which). The rearrangement joins TRBV27 to TRBJ1-1; tentatively, D is TRBD1 (5 bases). The source of this sequence is a woman in her 50s with acute COVID-19. This chain's CDR3 is CASSFQGNTEAFF. CDR3 sequence (DNA): TGTGCCAGCAGTTTCCAGGGCAACACTGAAGCTTTCTTT.